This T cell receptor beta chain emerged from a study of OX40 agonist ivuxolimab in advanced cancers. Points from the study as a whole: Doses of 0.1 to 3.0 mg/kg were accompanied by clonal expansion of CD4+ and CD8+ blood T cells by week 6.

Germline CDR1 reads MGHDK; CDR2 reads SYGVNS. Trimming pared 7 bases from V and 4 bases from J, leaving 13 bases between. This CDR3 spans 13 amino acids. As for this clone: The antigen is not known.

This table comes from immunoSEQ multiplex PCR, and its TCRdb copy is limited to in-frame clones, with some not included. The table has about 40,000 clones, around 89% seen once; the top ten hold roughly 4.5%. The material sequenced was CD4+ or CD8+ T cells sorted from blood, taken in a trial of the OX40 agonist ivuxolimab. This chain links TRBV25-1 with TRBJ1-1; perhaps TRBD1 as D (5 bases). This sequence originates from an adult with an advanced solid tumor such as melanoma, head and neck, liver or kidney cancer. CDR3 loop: CASTIWGGTEAFF. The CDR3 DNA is TGTGCCAGCACCATCTGGGGGGGCACTGAAGCTTTCTTT.